This T cell receptor (beta chain) is from a study of metastatic and nonmetastatic thyroid tumors. Study in general: Malignant and benign thyroid patients had repertoires compared in peripheral blood and tumor or nodule tissue.

As processed by the authors: Across clinicopathological groups, CDR3 differences served as the basis for building a distant-metastasis classifier for papillary thyroid cancer. TCRdb re-called the PCR reads through MiXCR. The V and J calls here are based on TCRdb, not the publication. This sample has tens of thousands of clones, with roughly 20% found just once. Findings and caveats of the study: When malignant thyroid tumors were compared with benign nodules, TCR beta diversity was reportedly significantly higher in the malignant tumors. This held in both blood and tumor samples.

This clone appeared many times. The antigen is unknown. The CDR3 contains 13 residues. Trimming stripped 3 bases from V and 4 bases from J, with 10 bases between. Germline assignment: CDR1 KGHSH and CDR2 LQKENI. No patient received treatment before thyroid surgery. The sequenced sample was blood. The chain carries TRBV18 and TRBJ2-7, with D perhaps assigned TRBD1 or TRBD2 (5 bases each). The receptor comes from a female donor with papillary thyroid cancer or a benign thyroid nodule (not recorded which). Some clones in this sample may be carry-over from other donors' samples. The CDR3 is CASSPVGRYEQYF. DNA for the CDR3: TGTGCCAGCTCACCGGTGGGACGTTACGAGCAGTACTTC.